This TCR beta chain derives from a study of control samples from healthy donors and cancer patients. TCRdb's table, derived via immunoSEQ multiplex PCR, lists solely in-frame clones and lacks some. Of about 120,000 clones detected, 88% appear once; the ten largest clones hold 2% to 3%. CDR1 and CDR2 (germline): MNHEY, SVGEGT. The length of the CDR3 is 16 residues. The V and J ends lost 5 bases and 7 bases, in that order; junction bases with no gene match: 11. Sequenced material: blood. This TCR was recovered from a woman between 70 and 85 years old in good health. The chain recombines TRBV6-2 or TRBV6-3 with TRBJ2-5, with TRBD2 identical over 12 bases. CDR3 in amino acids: CASSDRLAGDFGTQYF. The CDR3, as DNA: TGTGCCAGCAGTGACCGACTAGCGGGGGATTTTGGGACCCAGTACTTC.